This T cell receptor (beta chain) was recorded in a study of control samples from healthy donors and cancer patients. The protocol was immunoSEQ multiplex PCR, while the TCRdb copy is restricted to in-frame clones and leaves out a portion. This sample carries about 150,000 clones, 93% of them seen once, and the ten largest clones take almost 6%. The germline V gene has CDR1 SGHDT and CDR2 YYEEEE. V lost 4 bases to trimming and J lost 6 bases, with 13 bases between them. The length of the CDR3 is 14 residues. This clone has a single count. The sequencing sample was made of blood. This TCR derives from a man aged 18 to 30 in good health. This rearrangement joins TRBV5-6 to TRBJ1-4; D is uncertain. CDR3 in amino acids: CASSRAGGDEKLFF. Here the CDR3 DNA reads TGTGCCAGCAGCAGGGCAGGCGGGGATGAAAAACTGTTTTTT.